This TCR beta chain is drawn from a study of cytomegalovirus exposure and HLA in healthy donors. Study context: Around 85 million unique TCRs from HLA-typed donors were held in an early data release. The study, taken as a whole, reports: A later analysis found common viral pathogens apparently linked to several of the most significant clusters.

Primers included in the PCR were 60 Vbeta and 13 Jbeta primers. Original processing notes: Approximately 11 million shared chains were among approximately 80 million unique TCR beta chains counted in a later analysis. The table came from immunoSEQ multiplex PCR; TCRdb's copy has only in-frame clones and leaves some out. That table supplies the V and J calls and clone size; D and trimming were determined from the DNA. Of 150,000 to 200,000 clones listed, approximately 80% were seen once; the top ten hold 6% to 8%. V was cut by 3 bases and J by 4 bases, with 12 bases left in between. CDR1 and CDR2 (germline): MNHEY, SMNVEV (reference sequence). CDR3 length: 14 amino acids. On this clone itself: Its cognate antigen is unknown.

Input material: PBMCs. The origin of this receptor is a male donor in good health and CMV-seropositive. The chain is built from TRBV27 and TRBJ1-1, with D possibly matching TRBD1 (6 bases). DNA of the CDR3: TGTGCCAGCAGTTTGACGAGCAGGGGCACTGAAGCTTTCTTT. Translation: CASSLTSRGTEAFF.